The 30 T cell receptor beta chains below all came from one sample that was sequenced in a study of CD8+CD57+ T cells in acquired aplastic anemia. Patients who underwent sequencing had shown CD8+CD57+ cell expansion by flow cytometry. Genomic DNA, the template, was used for profiling of the TCR beta VDJ and CDR3. TCRdb analysed the reads with MiXCR anew, one entry per CDR3 protein. The sample lists some 200,000 distinct CDR3 sequences, roughly half occurring once. Sequenced input: sorted CD4+, CD8+, or CD8+CD57+ T cells (not recorded which) from PBMCs. All receptors derive from a human donor with aplastic anemia.

This chain joins TRBV7-9 and TRBJ2-5, with 8 bases fitting TRBD2. V shed 4 bases, J shed 5 bases, and the junction held 15 bases outside the gene matches. This CDR3 contains 17 residues. Germline V gives CDR1 SEHNR, CDR2 FQNEAQ (reference sequence). CDR3 amino acids: CASSSVFAGGYDETQYF. CDR3 nucleotides: TGTGCCAGCAGCTCGGTCTTTGCGGGGGGATACGATGAGACCCAGTACTTC.

The chain has TRBV2 and TRBJ1-5; D possibly corresponds to TRBD1 (5 bases). Trimming left V 6 bases short and J 5 bases short, with 17 bases between. This CDR3 is 15 amino acids long. Germline V gene lookup returns CDR1 SNHLY and CDR2 FYNNEI. This chain's CDR3 is CASSLDAGPYQPQHF. For the CDR3, the DNA is TGTGCCAGCAGCTTAGACGCGGGGCCATATCAGCCCCAGCATTTT. Complete variable domain (other parts from reference TRBV2 and TRBJ1-5): EPEVTQTPSHQVTQMGQEVILRCVPISNHLYFYWYRQILGQKVEFLVSFYNNEISEKSEIFDDQFSVERPDGSNFTLKIRSTKLEDSAMYFCASSLDAGPYQPQHFGDGTRLSIL.

This clonotype was seen only a few times. The chain joins TRBV11-2 to TRBJ2-7; 8 bases fit TRBD2. The CDR3 runs to 18 residues. The V gene end was trimmed by 5 bases and the J gene end by 2 bases; junction bases not matched to a gene: 17. CDR1 SGHAT and CDR2 FQNNGV come from the germline V gene. DNA for the CDR3: TGTGCCAGCAGCAGAGCCCTTACCGGGACTAGTGGGGCCTACGAGCAGTACTTC. Translated: CASSRALTGTSGAYEQYF.

This sequence joins TRBV30 and TRBJ1-5; D gene uncertain. V lost 2 bases and J 1 base, leaving 12 bases between the germline ends. In germline, CDR1 is GTSNPN, CDR2 SVGIG (reference sequence). The CDR3 contains 15 residues. In nucleotides, the CDR3 is TGTGCCTGGAGTATACCCGGACTGAGCAATCAGCCCCAGCATTTT. Amino acid sequence: CAWSIPGLSNQPQHF.

This clonotype came up once. The chain carries TRBV13 and TRBJ2-7; a weak D match, TRBD2 (7 bases). CDR3 length equals 15 residues. Germline values: CDR1 PRHDT, CDR2 FYEKMQ (reference sequence). Trimming stripped 0 bases from V and 3 bases from J, with 12 bases between. CDR3 DNA: TGTGCCAGCAGCTTAGGACAGGGAGGGGTCTACGAGCAGTACTTC. Protein product: CASSLGQGGVYEQYF. Variable domain in full (rest from reference TRBV13 and TRBJ2-7): AAGVIQSPRHLIKEKRETATLKCYPIPRHDTVYWYQQGPGQDPQFLISFYEKMQSDKGSIPDRFSAQQFSDYHSELNMSSLELGDSALYFCASSLGQGGVYEQYFGPGTRLTVT.

The chain links TRBV7-8 to TRBJ2-5; TRBD2 agrees at 7 bases. V lost 6 bases, J lost 7 bases, and 8 bases stayed unmatched. The CDR3 covers 13 residues. Germline loops: CDR1 SGHVS, CDR2 FQNEAQ. The CDR3 sequence: CASSREVAWTQYF. The DNA for the CDR3 is TGTGCCAGCAGTCGGGAGGTAGCATGGACCCAGTACTTC.

This clonotype appeared a single time. The gene calls are TRBV20-1 and TRBJ1-5; TRBD1 might be the D (6 bases). The CDR3 spans 14 residues. CDR1 and CDR2 (germline): DFQATT, SNEGSKA (reference sequence). V lost 6 bases, J lost 6 bases, and 18 bases lay in between. CDR3 nucleotides: TGCAGTGCCGAGGGGCAGGGGAAGGGTCAGCCCCAGCATTTT. Its translation: CSAEGQGKGQPQHF.

This clonotype was counted ten times or more. The chain employs TRBV6-5 and TRBJ1-6; D is undetermined. There are 15 residues in the CDR3. Germline V gives CDR1 MNHEY, CDR2 SVGAGI. The V and J ends lost 2 bases and 2 bases respectively, with 7 bases between them. CDR3 in amino acids: CASSYRAPYNSPLHF. The CDR3 DNA reads TGTGCCAGCAGTTACCGGGCCCCCTATAATTCACCCCTCCACTTT.

A single count supports this clonotype. This sequence may be a read error, since a much larger clone differs from it by one base. The genes are TRBV9 and TRBJ2-2, with TRBD1 identical over 12 bases. CDR3 length: 17 residues. Germline V gene sequence: CDR1 SGDLS, CDR2 YYNGEE. In DNA form, the CDR3 reads TGTGCCAGCAGCGGGGACAGGGGGCGGCCGGGCACCAGGGAGCTGTTTTTT. Translated, it gives CASSGDRGRPGTRELFF.

This clonotype was seen ten or more times. The chain joins TRBV19 to TRBJ1-5; D is ambiguous. The germline V gene has CDR1 LNHDA and CDR2 SQIVND (reference sequence). Between the trimmed V and J ends, which lost 3 bases and 4 bases, there was a span of 10 bases. There are 14 residues in the CDR3. CDR3 coding DNA: TGTGCCAGTAGTATGGGCAGGCAAAATCAGCCCCAGCATTTT. It specifies CASSMGRQNQPQHF.

This clonotype appeared a few times. This rearrangement joins TRBV29-1 to TRBJ2-5, with D unclear. The CDR3 is 10 residues long. Germline values: CDR1 SQVTM, CDR2 ANQGSEA. Trimming stripped 6 bases from V and 5 bases from J, with 7 bases between. The CDR3 region has the DNA TGCAGCGTACGGTGGGAGACCCAGTACTTC. This sequence encodes CSVRWETQYF.

V and J are TRBV4-2 and TRBJ2-7; no clear D gene. Trimming shortened V by 0 bases and J by 3 bases, and 9 bases separated the two germline ends. Per the germline V gene, CDR1 is LGHNA and CDR2 is YNFKEQ. The CDR3 has 14 amino acids. The CDR3 loop is CASSQEASNYEQYF. DNA for the CDR3: TGTGCCAGCAGCCAAGAAGCGAGCAACTACGAGCAGTACTTC.

This clonotype has at least ten counts. The V call is TRBV7-3, the J call TRBJ1-1; no clear D. Trimming took 5 bases from V and 1 from J, leaving 17 bases between them. The CDR3 extends over 16 amino acids. The germline gives CDR1 SGHTA, CDR2 FQGTGA. The CDR3 DNA is TGTGCCAGCAGCCCACGAAGTGGGTTCTCGAACACTGAAGCTTTCTTT. Encoded protein: CASSPRSGFSNTEAFF.

This clonotype appeared many times. The CDR3 DNA is TGTGCCAGCAGCTTAAGCGCAGGGGCCCCTTGGGGCTACACCTTC. This encodes CASSLSAGAPWGYTF. The V and J genes are TRBV7-3 and TRBJ1-2; a weak D match, TRBD1 (6 bases). The V gene's germline CDR1 is SGHTA and CDR2 FQGTGA. With 1 base removed from V and 8 bases from J, the gap between germline ends came to 17 bases. The length of the CDR3 is 15 residues.

The J gene is TRBJ1-1, the V gene TRBV25-1; D remains ambiguous. Germline V gene data show CDR1 as MGHDK and CDR2 as SYGVNS. The CDR3 length is 13 residues. V was pared by 6 bases and J by 4 bases, with 12 bases between. CDR3 nucleotides: TGTGCCAGCAGGGACTCCGATAGCACTGAAGCTTTCTTT. Protein sequence: CASRDSDSTEAFF.

As regards this clonotype: A much larger clone lies one base from this, so it may be a read error. The chain combines TRBV5-4 with TRBJ2-1, with TRBD2 identical over 9 bases. Germline CDR1 SGHNT, CDR2 YYREEE (reference sequence). The junction had 5 bases not matched to a gene; V was cut back by 0 bases and J by 7 bases. The CDR3 totals 15 residues. CDR3 DNA: TGTGCCAGCAGCTTGGGACTAGCGGATATTAATGAGCAGTTCTTC. Translating it yields CASSLGLADINEQFF.

About this clonotype itself: One base away lies a much larger clone, so this may be a sequencing read error. This chain links TRBV12-5 with TRBJ2-7; a possible D gene is TRBD1 (6 bases). V was trimmed by 5 bases and J by 9 bases, leaving 17 bases between them. Per germline, CDR1 LGHNT and CDR2 FRNRAP. The CDR3 extends over 13 amino acids. CDR3 protein: CASGKRQVHGQYF. The DNA of the CDR3 is TGTGCTAGTGGTAAGCGACAGGTCCACGGGCAGTACTTC.

This clonotype was detected many times. The chain links TRBV7-9 to TRBJ2-7, with 11 bases fitting TRBD1. Germline V gene data show CDR1 as SEHNR and CDR2 as FQNEAQ (reference sequence). Unmatched junction bases numbered 19, after V lost 6 bases and J lost 6 bases. The CDR3 loop spans 18 amino acids. The DNA of the CDR3 is TGTGCCAGCAGATATGCTCGGAGGTTCAACGGGACAGGGGGCGAGCAGTACTTC. It codes for CASRYARRFNGTGGEQYF.

This clonotype was seen repeatedly, ten times or more. This chain joins TRBV4-1 and TRBJ2-3; 8 nucleotides agree with TRBD2. The CDR3 is 17 residues long. Germline trimming cut 3 bases from V and 1 base from J; bases unmatched to any gene: 9. Germline assignment: CDR1 MGHRA and CDR2 YSYEKL. The CDR3 region is CASSHLSGTSRTDTQYF. Written as DNA, the CDR3 is TGCGCCAGCAGCCACTTATCCGGGACTAGTCGCACAGATACGCAGTATTTT.

V usage is TRBV20-1 and J usage is TRBJ1-1, with D uncertain. The CDR3 has 14 amino acids. The germline V gene encodes CDR1 DFQATT and CDR2 SNEGSKA (reference sequence). V lost 3 bases, J lost 2 bases, and 13 bases lay in between. The CDR3 protein is CSARGIQGNTEAFF. The CDR3 bases are TGCAGTGCTAGGGGGATACAAGGAAACACTGAAGCTTTCTTT.

At least ten counts were recorded for this clonotype. The chain couples TRBV7-2 to TRBJ2-2; 7 bases map to TRBD2. Per germline, CDR1 SGHTA and CDR2 FQGNSA. The J segment lost 9 bases and the V segment lost 10 bases, leaving 17 bases of the junction unmatched. CDR3 size: 15 residues. The CDR3 bases are TGTGCCACCGCCCGGCGGGAGCGAACCAAACGGGAGCTGTTTTTT. It specifies CATARRERTKRELFF.

The gene calls are TRBV10-1 and TRBJ2-1, with D hard to call. Germline lookup yields CDR1 WNHNN and CDR2 SYGVQD (reference sequence). Trimming cost V 5 bases and J 6 bases, with 8 bases left between them. The CDR3 extends over 12 amino acids. The CDR3 loop reads CASSYTANEQFF. CDR3 sequence (DNA): TGCGCCAGCAGTTATACGGCCAATGAGCAGTTCTTC.

The CDR3 nucleotides read TGTGCCAGCTCACCGGCTAGCGCGCAAGATACGCAGTATTTT. Translation: CASSPASAQDTQYF. The V and J genes are TRBV18 and TRBJ2-3; maybe TRBD2 (6 bases). The V gene's germline CDR1 is KGHSH and CDR2 LQKENI. V dropped 3 bases and J dropped 5 bases, with 12 bases sitting between them. CDR3 length equals 14 residues.

The chain links TRBV10-3 to TRBJ2-7, with 7 positions matching TRBD2. The CDR3 loop spans 13 amino acids. Looked up from germline, CDR1 is ENHRY and CDR2 is SYGVKD. After removal of 10 bases from V and 7 bases from J, the junction contained 13 bases not matched to a gene. CDR3 nucleotides: TGTGCCAGCGCCGTGGCCCCAGCGGGGGAGCAGTACTTC. Amino acid sequence: CASAVAPAGEQYF.

In the case of this clonotype: A much larger clone is a single base away; this may be a read error. The rearrangement uses TRBV11-2 and TRBJ2-2, with D maybe TRBD1 (5 bases). The CDR3 totals 13 residues. V dropped 0 bases and J dropped 7 bases, with 6 bases sitting between them. Germline CDR1 and CDR2: SGHAT and FQNNGV. CDR3 in DNA: TGTGCCAGCAGCTTAGAGGGGCTCGGGGAGCTGTTTTTT. It is translated as CASSLEGLGELFF. Filled out from reference TRBV11-2 and TRBJ2-2, the complete variable domain reads EAGVAQSPRYKIIEKRQSVAFWCNPISGHATLYWYQQILGQGPKLLIQFQNNGVVDDSQLPKDRFSAERLKGVDSTLKIQPAKLEDSAVYLCASSLEGLGELFFGEGSRLTVL.

This clonotype has only a few counts. Possible read error: a much larger clone is one base away. The rearrangement joins TRBV20-1 to TRBJ1-1, with TRBD1 as a possible D gene (5 bases). The CDR3 sequence is 17 residues long. V lost 3 bases, J lost 0 bases, and 20 bases lay in between. CDR1 and CDR2 from the germline V gene are DFQATT and SNEGSKA (reference sequence). CDR3 sequence (DNA): TGCAGTGCTAGCAGGCCCCGAGGCAGGGTATTGAACACTGAAGCTTTCTTT. Translated: CSASRPRGRVLNTEAFF.

The J gene is TRBJ1-6, the V gene TRBV7-8; 9 positions match TRBD1. Germline V gene data show CDR1 as SGHVS and CDR2 as FQNEAQ. The CDR3 runs 13 residues. Trimming took 5 bases from V and 9 from J; bases not matched to a gene: 2. CDR3 amino acids: CASSQTGGSPLHF. The CDR3 DNA reads as TGTGCCAGCAGCCAGACAGGGGGTTCACCCCTCCACTTT.

The chain is built from TRBV29-1 and TRBJ2-7; D unclear. This CDR3 has 12 amino acids. V was shortened by 1 base and J by 5 bases, with 9 bases between the two germline ends. Germline V CDR1 and CDR2: SQVTM, ANQGSEA. The CDR3 loop reads CSVEVPSNEQYF. In DNA, the CDR3 is TGCAGCGTTGAAGTTCCGAGCAACGAGCAGTACTTC.

The sample holds a few counts of this clonotype. V usage is TRBV15 and J usage is TRBJ1-1; D is undetermined. Germline CDR1 and CDR2: LNHNV and YYDKDF (reference sequence). The germline V and J ends were trimmed by 4 bases and 1 base, with 4 bases remaining between them. The CDR3 is 12 amino acids. Written as DNA, the CDR3 is TGTGCCACCAGCATCAGGAACACTGAAGCTTTCTTT. It specifies CATSIRNTEAFF.

This CDR3 reads CASSQVLDRDNSPLHF. CDR3 nucleotide sequence: TGCGCCAGCAGCCAAGTTTTGGACAGGGATAATTCACCCCTCCACTTT. The chain joins TRBV4-1 to TRBJ1-6; 8 positions agree with TRBD1. There are 16 residues in the CDR3. CDR1 is MGHRA and CDR2 is YSYEKL in the germline V gene. J was trimmed by 5 bases and V by 1 base; bases with no gene match: 4.